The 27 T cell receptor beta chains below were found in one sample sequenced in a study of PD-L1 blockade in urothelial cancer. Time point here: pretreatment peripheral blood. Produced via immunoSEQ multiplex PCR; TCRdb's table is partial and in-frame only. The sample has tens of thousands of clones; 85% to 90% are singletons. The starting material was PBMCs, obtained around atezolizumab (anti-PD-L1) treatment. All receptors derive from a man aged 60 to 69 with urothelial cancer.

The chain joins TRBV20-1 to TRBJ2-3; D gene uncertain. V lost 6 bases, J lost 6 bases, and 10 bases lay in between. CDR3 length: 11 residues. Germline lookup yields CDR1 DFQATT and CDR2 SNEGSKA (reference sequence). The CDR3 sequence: CSAPRKDTQYF. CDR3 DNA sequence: TGCAGTGCCCCGCGTAAGGATACGCAGTATTTT.

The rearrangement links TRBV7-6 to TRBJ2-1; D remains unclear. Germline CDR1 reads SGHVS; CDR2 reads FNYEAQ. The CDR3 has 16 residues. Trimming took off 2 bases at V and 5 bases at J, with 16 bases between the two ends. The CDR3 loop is CASSLSPTRNNNEQFF. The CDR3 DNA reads TGTGCCAGCAGCTTATCCCCAACGCGGAATAACAATGAGCAGTTCTTC.

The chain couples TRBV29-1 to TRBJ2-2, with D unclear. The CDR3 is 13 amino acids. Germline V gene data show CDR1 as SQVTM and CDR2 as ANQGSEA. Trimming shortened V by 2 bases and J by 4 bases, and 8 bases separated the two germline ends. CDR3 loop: CSVESRLTGELFF. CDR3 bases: TGCAGCGTTGAATCGCGGCTCACCGGGGAGCTGTTTTTT.

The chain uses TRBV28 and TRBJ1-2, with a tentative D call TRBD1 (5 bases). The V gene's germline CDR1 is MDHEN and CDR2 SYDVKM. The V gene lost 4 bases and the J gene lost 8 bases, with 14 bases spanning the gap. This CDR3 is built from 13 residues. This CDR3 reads CASSSQGRGGYTF. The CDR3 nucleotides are TGTGCCAGCAGTTCTCAGGGAAGGGGCGGCTACACCTTC.

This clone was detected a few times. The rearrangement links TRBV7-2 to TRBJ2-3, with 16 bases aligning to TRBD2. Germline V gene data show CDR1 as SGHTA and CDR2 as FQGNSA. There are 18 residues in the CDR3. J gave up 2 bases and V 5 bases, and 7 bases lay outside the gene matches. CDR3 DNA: TGTGCCAGCAGCCTAACCGGGACTAGCGGGGGGGCCACAGATACGCAGTATTTT. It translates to CASSLTGTSGGATDTQYF.

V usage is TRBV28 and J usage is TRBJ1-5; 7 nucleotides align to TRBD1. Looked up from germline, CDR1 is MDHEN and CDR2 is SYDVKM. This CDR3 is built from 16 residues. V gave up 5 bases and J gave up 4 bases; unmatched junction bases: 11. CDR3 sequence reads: CASSLRQGLVNQPQHF. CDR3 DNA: TGTGCCAGCAGTCTACGACAGGGACTAGTAAATCAGCCCCAGCATTTT.

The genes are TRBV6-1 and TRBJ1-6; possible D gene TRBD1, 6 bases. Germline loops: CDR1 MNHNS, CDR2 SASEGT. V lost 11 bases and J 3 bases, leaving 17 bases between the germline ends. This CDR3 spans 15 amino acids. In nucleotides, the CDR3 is TGTGCCTCAGGGGTAACAGCTAACTATAATTCACCCCTCCACTTT. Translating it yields CASGVTANYNSPLHF.

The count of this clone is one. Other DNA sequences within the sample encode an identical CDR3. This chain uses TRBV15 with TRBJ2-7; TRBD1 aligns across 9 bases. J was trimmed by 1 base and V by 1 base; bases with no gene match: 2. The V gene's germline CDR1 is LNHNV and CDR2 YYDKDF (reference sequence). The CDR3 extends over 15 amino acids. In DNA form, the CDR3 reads TGTGCCACCAGCAGAGCGGGACAGGGATCCTACGAGCAGTACTTC. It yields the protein CATSRAGQGSYEQYF.

The CDR3 sequence: CASSLYSDTQYF. DNA for the CDR3: TGTGCCAGCAGCCTCTACTCAGATACGCAGTATTTT. This chain uses TRBV9 with TRBJ2-3; no firm D call. V was trimmed by 4 bases and J by 4 bases, leaving 7 bases between them. This CDR3 has 12 residues. The germline V gene has CDR1 SGDLS and CDR2 YYNGEE.

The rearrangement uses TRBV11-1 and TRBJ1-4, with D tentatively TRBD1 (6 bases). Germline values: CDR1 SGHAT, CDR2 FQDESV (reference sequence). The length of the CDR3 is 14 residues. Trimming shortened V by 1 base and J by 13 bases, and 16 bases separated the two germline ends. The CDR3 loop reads CASSLDGGGASLFF. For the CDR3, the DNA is TGTGCCAGCAGCTTAGACGGCGGGGGCGCGTCACTGTTTTTT.

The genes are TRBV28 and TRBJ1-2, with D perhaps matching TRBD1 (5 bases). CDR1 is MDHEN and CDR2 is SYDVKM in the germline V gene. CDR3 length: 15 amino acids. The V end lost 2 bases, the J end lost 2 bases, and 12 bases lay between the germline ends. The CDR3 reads CASSLGGNTNYGYTF. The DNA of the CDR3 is TGTGCCAGCAGTTTAGGGGGGAACACCAACTATGGCTACACCTTC.

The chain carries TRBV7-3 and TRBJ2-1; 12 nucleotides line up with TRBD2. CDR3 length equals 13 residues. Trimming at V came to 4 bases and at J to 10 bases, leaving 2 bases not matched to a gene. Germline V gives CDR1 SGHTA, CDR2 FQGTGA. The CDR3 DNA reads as TGTGCCAGCAGCTCCGGACTAGCGGGGGAGCAGTTCTTC. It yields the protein CASSSGLAGEQFF.

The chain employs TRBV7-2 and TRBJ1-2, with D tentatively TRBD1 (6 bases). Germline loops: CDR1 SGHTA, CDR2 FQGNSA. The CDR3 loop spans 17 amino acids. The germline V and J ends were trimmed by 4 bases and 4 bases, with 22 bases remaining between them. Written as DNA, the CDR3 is TGTGCCAGCAGCTCGTGGGCTACAGGGAGATACCCCTATGGCTACACCTTC. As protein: CASSSWATGRYPYGYTF.

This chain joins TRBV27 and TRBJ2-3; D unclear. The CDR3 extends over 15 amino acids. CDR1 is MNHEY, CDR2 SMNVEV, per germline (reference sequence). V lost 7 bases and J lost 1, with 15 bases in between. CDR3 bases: TGTGCCAGCAACCTTCGAGCGTTCCGCACAGATACGCAGTATTTT. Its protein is CASNLRAFRTDTQYF.

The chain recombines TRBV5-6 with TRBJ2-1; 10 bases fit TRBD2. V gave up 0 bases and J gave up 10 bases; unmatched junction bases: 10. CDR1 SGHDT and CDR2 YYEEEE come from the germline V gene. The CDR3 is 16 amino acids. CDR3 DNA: TGTGCCAGCAGCTTGGTGGCTAGCGGGAGTCTCAGGGAGCAGTTCTTC. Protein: CASSLVASGSLREQFF.

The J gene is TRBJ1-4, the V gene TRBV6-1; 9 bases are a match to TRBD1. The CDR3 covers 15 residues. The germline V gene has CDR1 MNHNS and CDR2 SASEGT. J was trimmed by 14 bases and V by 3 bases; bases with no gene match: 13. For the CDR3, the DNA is TGTGCCAGCAGTGATATGGGACAGGGCATTGGTGGTCTGTTTTTT. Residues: CASSDMGQGIGGLFF.

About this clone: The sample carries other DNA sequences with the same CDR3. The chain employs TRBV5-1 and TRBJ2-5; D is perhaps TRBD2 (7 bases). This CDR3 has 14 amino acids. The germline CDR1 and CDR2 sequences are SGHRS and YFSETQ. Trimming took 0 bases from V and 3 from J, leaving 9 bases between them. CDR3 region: CASSLGGGEETQYF. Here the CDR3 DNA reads TGCGCCAGCAGCTTGGGGGGGGGCGAAGAGACCCAGTACTTC.

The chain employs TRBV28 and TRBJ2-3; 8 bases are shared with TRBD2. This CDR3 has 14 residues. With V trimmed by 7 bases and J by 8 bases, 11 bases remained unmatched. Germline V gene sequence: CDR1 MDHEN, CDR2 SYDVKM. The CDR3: CASKELAAGGTQYF. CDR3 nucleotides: TGTGCCAGCAAAGAACTAGCGGCGGGAGGTACGCAGTATTTT.

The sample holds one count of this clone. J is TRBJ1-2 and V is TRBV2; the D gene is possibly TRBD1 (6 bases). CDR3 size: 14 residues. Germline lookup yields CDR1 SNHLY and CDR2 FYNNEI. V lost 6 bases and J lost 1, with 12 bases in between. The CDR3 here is CASREGGINYGYTF. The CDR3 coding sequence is TGTGCCAGCAGGGAGGGGGGGATTAACTATGGCTACACCTTC.

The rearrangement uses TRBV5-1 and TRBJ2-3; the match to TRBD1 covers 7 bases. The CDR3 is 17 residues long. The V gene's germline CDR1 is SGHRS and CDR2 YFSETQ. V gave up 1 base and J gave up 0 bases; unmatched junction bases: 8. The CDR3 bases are TGCGCCAGCAGCTTGTCCGTACAGGGGTCTAGCACAGATACGCAGTATTTT. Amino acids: CASSLSVQGSSTDTQYF.

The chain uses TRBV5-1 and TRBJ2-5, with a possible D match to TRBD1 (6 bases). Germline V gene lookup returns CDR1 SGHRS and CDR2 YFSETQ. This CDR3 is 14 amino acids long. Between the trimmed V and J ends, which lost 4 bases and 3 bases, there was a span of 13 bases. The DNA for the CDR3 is TGCGCCAGCAGCCGCCTTGCAGGGGAAGAGACCCAGTACTTC. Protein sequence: CASSRLAGEETQYF.

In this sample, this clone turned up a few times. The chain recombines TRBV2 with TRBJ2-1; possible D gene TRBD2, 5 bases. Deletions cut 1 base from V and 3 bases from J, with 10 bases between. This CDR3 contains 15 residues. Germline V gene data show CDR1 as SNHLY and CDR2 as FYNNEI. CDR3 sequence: CASSEEAADYNEQFF. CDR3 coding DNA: TGTGCCAGCAGTGAAGAGGCAGCGGACTACAATGAGCAGTTCTTC.

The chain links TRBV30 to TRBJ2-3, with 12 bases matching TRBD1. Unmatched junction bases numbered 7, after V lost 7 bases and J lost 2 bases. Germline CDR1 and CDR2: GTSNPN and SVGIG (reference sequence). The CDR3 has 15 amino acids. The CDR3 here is CASLRDRGPTDTQYF. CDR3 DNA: TGTGCCTCCCTCCGGGACAGGGGGCCCACAGATACGCAGTATTTT.

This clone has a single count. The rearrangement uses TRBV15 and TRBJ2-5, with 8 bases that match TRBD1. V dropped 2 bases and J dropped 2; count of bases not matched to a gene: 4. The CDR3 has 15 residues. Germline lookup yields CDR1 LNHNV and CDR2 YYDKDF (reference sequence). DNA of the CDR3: TGTGCCACCAGCAGAAAGGACAGGGATCAAGAGACCCAGTACTTC. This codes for CATSRKDRDQETQYF.

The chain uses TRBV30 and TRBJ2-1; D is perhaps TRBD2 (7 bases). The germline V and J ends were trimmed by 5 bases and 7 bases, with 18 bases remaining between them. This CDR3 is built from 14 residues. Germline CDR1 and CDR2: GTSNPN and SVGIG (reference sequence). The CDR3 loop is CAWARGGGMNEQFF. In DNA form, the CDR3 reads TGTGCCTGGGCTCGAGGGGGGGGGATGAATGAGCAGTTCTTC.

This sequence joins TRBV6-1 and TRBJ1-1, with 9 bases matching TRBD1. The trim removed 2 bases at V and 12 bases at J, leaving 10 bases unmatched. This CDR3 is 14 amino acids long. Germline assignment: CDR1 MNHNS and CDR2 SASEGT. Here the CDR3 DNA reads TGTGCCAGCAGTGAATATGGGACAGGGTTTAAGACTTTCTTT. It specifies CASSEYGTGFKTFF.

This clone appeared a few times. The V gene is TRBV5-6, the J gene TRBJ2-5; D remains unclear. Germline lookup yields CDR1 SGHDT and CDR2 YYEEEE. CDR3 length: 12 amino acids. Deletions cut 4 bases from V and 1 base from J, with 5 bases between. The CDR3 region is CASSAVQETQYF. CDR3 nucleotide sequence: TGTGCCAGCAGCGCAGTCCAAGAGACCCAGTACTTC. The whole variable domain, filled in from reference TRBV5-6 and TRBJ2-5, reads DAGVTQSPTHLIKTRGQQVTLRCSPKSGHDTVSWYQQALGQGPQFIFQYYEEEERQRGNFPDRFSGHQFPNYSSELNVNALLLGDSALYLCASSAVQETQYFGPGTRLLVL.